Below are 32 T cell receptor beta chains sequenced from a single sample in a study of T cell responses to AZD1222 COVID-19 vaccine. TCRdb's table, derived via immunoSEQ multiplex PCR, lists solely in-frame clones and lacks some. The sample includes roughly 140,000 clones, about 91% of them seen just once. Sequenced here: peripheral blood, sampled on day 0 of AZD1222 vaccination. The receptor set was obtained from an adult in good health.

The chain links TRBV7-3 to TRBJ2-5; weak D call: TRBD1 (5 bases). The CDR3 extends over 13 amino acids. V was pared by 0 bases and J by 5 bases, with 7 bases between. Germline V gene lookup returns CDR1 SGHTA and CDR2 FQGTGA. This CDR3 reads CASSLTGVETQYF. CDR3 in DNA: TGTGCCAGCAGCTTAACAGGGGTCGAGACCCAGTACTTC.

The chain is built from TRBV5-1 and TRBJ2-3; D may correspond to TRBD1 or TRBD2 (5 bases each). The V and J ends lost 5 bases and 0 bases respectively, with 10 bases between them. The CDR3 sequence is 14 residues long. From germline, CDR1 is SGHRS and CDR2 YFSETQ. CDR3 nucleotides: TGCGCCAGCAGGCCCGGGGCTAGCACAGATACGCAGTATTTT. Translation: CASRPGASTDTQYF.

The J gene is TRBJ1-3, the V gene TRBV29-1, with D possibly TRBD1 on 5 matching bases. This CDR3 contains 13 residues. Germline V CDR1 and CDR2: SQVTM, ANQGSEA. V was pared by 6 bases and J by 2 bases, with 11 bases between. The CDR3 reads CSVTRQTGNTIYF. CDR3 nucleotide sequence: TGCAGCGTGACTAGACAGACTGGAAACACCATATATTTT.

This clone was found a few times. The rearrangement links TRBV3-1 (or the pseudogene TRBV3-2) to TRBJ1-2; 9 nucleotides match TRBD1. V lost 4 bases, J lost 8 bases, and 14 bases stayed unmatched. The V gene's germline CDR1 is LGHDT and CDR2 YNNKEL (reference sequence). The CDR3 length is 16 residues. The CDR3 nucleotides are TGTGCCAGCAGCCCTTCGGGACAGGGAGCCTCTGCGGGCTACACCTTC. Translated, it gives CASSPSGQGASAGYTF.

This sequence joins TRBV19 and TRBJ1-2, with D unclear. The CDR3 spans 12 residues. Germline CDR1 and CDR2: LNHDA and SQIVND (reference sequence). The V and J ends lost 6 bases and 9 bases respectively, with 14 bases between them. The CDR3 coding sequence is TGTGCCAGTAGCCCAGACAAGGCAAGCTACACCTTC. Translating gives CASSPDKASYTF. Based on the CDR3 plus reference TRBV19 and TRBJ1-2, the full variable domain is DGGITQSPKYLFRKEGQNVTLSCEQNLNHDAMYWYRQDPGQGLRLIYYSQIVNDFQKGDIAEGYSVSREKKESFPLTVTSAQKNPTAFYLCASSPDKASYTFGSGTRLTVV.

The rearrangement joins TRBV5-3 to TRBJ1-5; 8 bases align to TRBD1. Being an ORF, TRBV5-3 has a function that is uncertain. This CDR3 comprises 15 residues. Trimming cost V 3 bases and J 7 bases; bases outside gene matches: 9. CDR3 amino acids: CARSYTGGQRQPQHF. In nucleotides, the CDR3 is TGTGCCAGAAGCTATACAGGGGGGCAGAGGCAGCCCCAGCATTTT.

This clone has just a few counts. The chain couples TRBV7-6 to TRBJ2-2; 8 nucleotides line up with TRBD1. Germline V gene data show CDR1 as SGHVS and CDR2 as FNYEAQ. V dropped 2 bases and J dropped 5; count of bases not matched to a gene: 4. The CDR3 totals 15 residues. CDR3: CASSLLGQGTGELFF. The DNA of the CDR3 is TGTGCCAGCAGCTTACTAGGACAGGGAACCGGGGAGCTGTTTTTT.

The rearrangement links TRBV5-5 to TRBJ2-1; 7 nucleotides align to TRBD2. CDR3 size: 16 residues. Germline loops: CDR1 SGHKS, CDR2 YYEKEE (reference sequence). J gave up 0 bases and V 4 bases, and 7 bases lay outside the gene matches. Here the CDR3 DNA reads TGTGCCAGCAGCAGGGAGGGGCTGGTCTCCTACAATGAGCAGTTCTTC. Amino acids: CASSREGLVSYNEQFF.

This sequence joins TRBV12-3 or TRBV12-4 and TRBJ2-2; perhaps TRBD1 as D (6 bases). The CDR3 is 13 residues long. Trimming took 11 bases from V and 2 from J, leaving 12 bases between them. The CDR3 DNA follows: TGTGCCGACCGACAGGCTAACACCGGGGAGCTGTTTTTT. This sequence encodes CADRQANTGELFF.

The V gene is TRBV11-1, the J gene TRBJ2-7, with a tentative D call TRBD1 (6 bases). The CDR3 runs 14 residues. Germline V gene sequence: CDR1 SGHAT, CDR2 FQDESV (reference sequence). V dropped 4 bases and J dropped 0 bases, with 10 bases sitting between them. The CDR3 reads CASSSVGHSYEQYF. The DNA for the CDR3 is TGTGCCAGCAGCTCGGTGGGACACTCCTACGAGCAGTACTTC.

The chain uses TRBV30 and TRBJ1-6, with a weak D call TRBD1 (5 bases). The CDR3 length is 13 residues. Trimming took 6 bases from V and 7 from J, leaving 13 bases between them. Germline CDR1 reads GTSNPN; CDR2 reads SVGIG (reference sequence). The CDR3 nucleotides read TGTGCCTGTCTTGGGAGGGGAAATTCACCCCTCCACTTT. It codes for CACLGRGNSPLHF. The whole variable domain, remainder taken from reference TRBV30 and TRBJ1-6, is SQTIHQWPATLVQPVGSPLSLECTVEGTSNPNLYWYRQAAGRGLQLLFYSVGIGQISSEVPQNLSASRPQDRQFILSSKKLLLSDSGFYLCACLGRGNSPLHFGNGTRLTVT.

The chain uses TRBV11-2 and TRBJ1-2; TRBD1 matches 9 bases. Trimming took 1 base from V and 5 from J; bases not matched to a gene: 8. This CDR3 region has 16 residues. CDR1 and CDR2 (germline): SGHAT, FQNNGV. The CDR3 here is CASSLVGGGQGYGYTF. The CDR3 bases are TGTGCCAGCAGCTTAGTCGGGGGGGGACAGGGTTATGGCTACACCTTC.

The chain couples TRBV19 to TRBJ2-3, with a tentative D call TRBD1 (6 bases). CDR3 length equals 13 residues. In germline, CDR1 is LNHDA, CDR2 SQIVND (reference sequence). With 3 bases removed from V and 8 bases from J, the gap between germline ends came to 12 bases. CDR3 in DNA: TGTGCCAGTAGTATCGGGGAAGGGGGTACGCAGTATTTT. The encoded protein is CASSIGEGGTQYF.

This sequence joins TRBV19 and TRBJ2-1; perhaps TRBD2 as D (6 bases). This CDR3 spans 15 amino acids. Germline lookup yields CDR1 LNHDA and CDR2 SQIVND (reference sequence). Deletions cut 6 bases from V and 0 bases from J, with 12 bases between. The CDR3 DNA sequence: TGTGCCAGTAGGACTTGGGGGGACTCCTACAATGAGCAGTTCTTC. This codes for CASRTWGDSYNEQFF.

This clone was seen just once. CDR3 DNA sequence: TGTGCCACCGTCGCTGGTGGTGGAAACACCATATATTTT. Protein product: CATVAGGGNTIYF. This sequence joins TRBV10-3 and TRBJ1-3; no clear D. The CDR3 is made up of 13 amino acids. V lost 10 bases and J 3 bases, leaving 13 bases between the germline ends. Germline CDR1 ENHRY, CDR2 SYGVKD.

This chain connects TRBV6-5 to TRBJ2-1; D ambiguous. The CDR3 sequence is 12 residues long. V was clipped by 7 bases and J by 4 bases, with 8 bases between them. CDR1 and CDR2 (germline): MNHEY, SVGAGI. The CDR3 reads CASTTQYNEQFF. The CDR3 DNA is TGTGCCAGCACCACCCAGTACAATGAGCAGTTCTTC.

This clone was recorded at least ten times. V usage is TRBV7-3 and J usage is TRBJ1-6; D possibly corresponds to TRBD1 (6 bases). Trimming cost V 8 bases and J 7 bases, with 12 bases left between them. CDR1 is SGHTA and CDR2 is FQGTGA in the germline V gene. CDR3 size: 13 residues. The chain's CDR3 is CASRRDTNSPLHF. The CDR3 DNA follows: TGTGCCAGCCGCCGGGACACCAATTCACCCCTCCACTTT.

The chain employs TRBV3-1 (or the pseudogene TRBV3-2) and TRBJ1-5; no clear D gene. This CDR3 is 13 amino acids long. CDR1 is LGHDT, CDR2 YNNKEL, per germline (reference sequence). Trimming pared 5 bases from V and 6 bases from J, leaving 11 bases between. The CDR3, as DNA: TGTGCCAGCAGCACACTGGGTGCTCAGCCCCAGCATTTT. It translates to CASSTLGAQPQHF.

The chain carries TRBV7-2 and TRBJ1-3; no firm D call. Germline CDR1 SGHTA, CDR2 FQGNSA. V lost 1 base and J lost 4, with 8 bases in between. The CDR3 extends over 14 amino acids. CDR3 nucleotides: TGTGCCAGCAGCTTAGGGCAGGTGGGAAACACCATATATTTT. Residues: CASSLGQVGNTIYF. The entire variable domain, with the rest obtained from reference TRBV7-2 and TRBJ1-3, is as follows: GAGVSQSPSNKVTEKGKDVELRCDPISGHTALYWYRQSLGQGLEFLIYFQGNSAPDKSGLPSDRFSAERTGGSVSTLTIQRTQQEDSAVYLCASSLGQVGNTIYFGEGSWLTVV.

The chain recombines TRBV10-1 with TRBJ1-6; possible D gene TRBD1, 6 bases. Germline V gene data show CDR1 as WNHNN and CDR2 as SYGVQD (reference sequence). V was shortened by 8 bases and J by 0 bases, with 17 bases between the two germline ends. The CDR3 runs 17 residues. The CDR3 nucleotides read TGCGCCAGCGTCGGAGGGGGGCTGTGCTCCTATAATTCACCCCTCCACTTT. It encodes CASVGGGLCSYNSPLHF.

The CDR3 reads CASSGGLEAFF. Written as DNA, the CDR3 is TGTGCCAGCTCCGGCGGACTTGAAGCTTTCTTT. The chain joins TRBV18 to TRBJ1-1; no definite D call. This CDR3 comprises 11 residues. Trimming removed 6 bases from V and 7 bases from J, with 9 bases in between. Germline V gene lookup returns CDR1 KGHSH and CDR2 LQKENI.

The J gene is TRBJ2-1, the V gene TRBV27; 10 bases map to TRBD2. The length of the CDR3 is 15 residues. From germline, CDR1 is MNHEY and CDR2 SMNVEV (reference sequence). V lost 3 bases, J lost 6 bases, and 5 bases stayed unmatched. Here the CDR3 DNA reads TGTGCCAGCAGTTTGGGTAGCGGGGGGCCCAATGAGCAGTTCTTC. It translates to CASSLGSGGPNEQFF.

This clone showed up just once. The chain combines TRBV19 with TRBJ1-3, with D maybe TRBD1 (6 bases). The CDR3 has 15 residues. Trimming removed 10 bases from V and 0 bases from J, with 16 bases in between. The germline gives CDR1 LNHDA, CDR2 SQIVND (reference sequence). CDR3 nucleotides: TGTGCCACCCACCCGGACAGTTTCTCTGGAAACACCATATATTTT. This sequence encodes CATHPDSFSGNTIYF.

The chain links TRBV19 to TRBJ2-1, with D unclear. The CDR3 is made up of 15 amino acids. In germline, CDR1 is LNHDA, CDR2 SQIVND (reference sequence). Trimming cost V 3 bases and J 1 base, with 10 bases left between them. CDR3 region: CASSIGPRSYNEQFF. CDR3 DNA sequence: TGTGCCAGTAGTATTGGACCCCGGTCCTACAATGAGCAGTTCTTC. The variable domain in full, with the rest retrieved from reference TRBV19 and TRBJ2-1, is DGGITQSPKYLFRKEGQNVTLSCEQNLNHDAMYWYRQDPGQGLRLIYYSQIVNDFQKGDIAEGYSVSREKKESFPLTVTSAQKNPTAFYLCASSIGPRSYNEQFFGPGTRLTVL.

For this clone: The same CDR3 arises from other DNA sequences in this sample as well. The V gene is TRBV28, the J gene TRBJ2-7, with 8 bases aligning to TRBD1. From germline, CDR1 is MDHEN and CDR2 SYDVKM. The CDR3 spans 13 residues. V lost 4 bases, J lost 3 bases, and 2 bases stayed unmatched. The CDR3 sequence is CASSSGQGYEQYF. The CDR3 region has the DNA TGTGCCAGCAGTTCCGGACAGGGCTACGAGCAGTACTTC.

This clone was observed once. The rearrangement uses TRBV18 and TRBJ2-2; D is perhaps TRBD2 (5 bases). The CDR3 extends over 14 amino acids. Germline CDR1 KGHSH, CDR2 LQKENI. V dropped 5 bases and J dropped 4 bases, with 11 bases sitting between them. The CDR3, as DNA: TGTGCCAGCTCATTAGGGAGCTTCACCGGGGAGCTGTTTTTT. Translating gives CASSLGSFTGELFF.

This clone was seen a few times. The chain uses TRBV7-9 and TRBJ1-5; no definite D call. Trimming shortened V by 3 bases and J by 4 bases, and 4 bases separated the two germline ends. The CDR3 is 12 amino acids. CDR1 and CDR2 from the germline V gene are SEHNR and FQNEAQ (reference sequence). The CDR3 DNA reads as TGTGCCAGCAGCTTCCCGAATCAGCCCCAGCATTTT. This translates into CASSFPNQPQHF. Looking up the rest from reference TRBV7-9 and TRBJ1-5 gives the full variable domain: DTGVSQNPRHKITKRGQNVTFRCDPISEHNRLYWYRQTLGQGPEFLTYFQNEAQLEKSRLLSDRFSAERPKGSFSTLEIQRTEQGDSAMYLCASSFPNQPQHFGDGTRLSIL.

CDR3 protein: CAWSVRSGQPQHF. The CDR3 bases are TGTGCCTGGAGTGTACGTAGTGGTCAGCCCCAGCATTTT. The gene calls are TRBV30 and TRBJ1-5; D remains unclear. This CDR3 is built from 13 residues. V was clipped by 0 bases and J by 6 bases, with 9 bases between them. Germline loops: CDR1 GTSNPN, CDR2 SVGIG (reference sequence).

The rearrangement links TRBV14 to TRBJ1-6; D not certain. Trimming cost V 0 bases and J 1 base, with 7 bases left between them. The CDR3 loop spans 16 amino acids. CDR1 is SGHDN and CDR2 is FVKESK in the germline V gene. CDR3 loop: CASSQDRGSYNSPLHF. Here the CDR3 DNA reads TGTGCCAGCAGCCAAGATCGAGGGTCCTATAATTCACCCCTCCACTTT.

This chain joins TRBV5-1 and TRBJ1-4, with D hard to call. From germline, CDR1 is SGHRS and CDR2 YFSETQ. V lost 3 bases and J lost 6, with 12 bases in between. This CDR3 has 14 residues. The CDR3 protein is CASSWTGDYEKLFF. DNA of the CDR3: TGCGCCAGCAGCTGGACGGGAGATTATGAAAAACTGTTTTTT.

This clone was observed a single time. This chain uses TRBV7-9 with TRBJ1-1, with 7 bases that match TRBD1. The CDR3 has 16 residues. CDR1 is SEHNR and CDR2 is FQNEAQ in the germline V gene (reference sequence). V trimming: 4 bases; J trimming: 1 base; junction bases outside the gene matches: 9. The CDR3 coding sequence is TGTGCCAGCAGCTCCTCAGGGGGAGGGAGGAACACTGAAGCTTTCTTT. Protein: CASSSSGGGRNTEAFF. Full variable domain (remainder filled in from reference TRBV7-9 and TRBJ1-1): DTGVSQNPRHKITKRGQNVTFRCDPISEHNRLYWYRQTLGQGPEFLTYFQNEAQLEKSRLLSDRFSAERPKGSFSTLEIQRTEQGDSAMYLCASSSSGGGRNTEAFFGQGTRLTVV.

The chain joins TRBV7-3 to TRBJ2-1, with a weak D call TRBD2 (7 bases). Germline-derived CDR1 and CDR2 are SGHTA and FQGTGA. Trimming stripped 6 bases from V and 5 bases from J, with 17 bases between. The CDR3 is made up of 15 amino acids. In DNA form, the CDR3 reads TGTGCCAGCAGGTCACGGGGGGCGGTCGACAATGAGCAGTTCTTC. It is translated as CASRSRGAVDNEQFF.